A single sample gave rise to the 24 T cell receptor beta chains below, sequenced in a study of glioma-infiltrating T cells after dendritic cell vaccination. Time point noted: after dendritic cell vaccination, including at tumor progression/relapse. TCRdb's copy holds only in-frame clones and misses some; the assay was immunoSEQ multiplex PCR. The sample shows roughly 100,000 clones, 90% of them seen only once. Specimen: blood, collected after dendritic cell vaccination. These receptors all come from a human donor with glioblastoma.

This chain links TRBV6-6 with TRBJ2-7, with TRBD2 matching 10 bases. This CDR3 comprises 15 residues. J gave up 7 bases and V 6 bases, and 12 bases lay outside the gene matches. Germline assignment: CDR1 MNHNY and CDR2 SVGAGI (reference sequence). The CDR3 loop reads CASSQPAGGRSEQYF. CDR3 nucleotides: TGTGCCAGCAGCCAGCCAGCGGGGGGGCGGTCGGAGCAGTACTTC.

V gene TRBV10-1 combines with J gene TRBJ2-3; 11 bases fit TRBD2. The CDR3 is 15 residues long. V shed 6 bases, J shed 2 bases, and the junction held 4 bases outside the gene matches. Germline CDR1 and CDR2: WNHNN and SYGVQD (reference sequence). CDR3 DNA: TGCGCCAGCAGCCCGACTAGCGGGACCACAGATACGCAGTATTTT. As protein: CASSPTSGTTDTQYF.

V is TRBV5-1 and J is TRBJ2-1, with D perhaps TRBD2 (7 bases). In germline, CDR1 is SGHRS, CDR2 YFSETQ. CDR3 length: 15 amino acids. V was pared by 4 bases and J by 2 bases, with 13 bases between. The CDR3 spells CASSEPGGPYNEQFF. The CDR3 region has the DNA TGCGCCAGCAGCGAACCGGGGGGCCCCTACAATGAGCAGTTCTTC.

This chain uses TRBV4-1 with TRBJ1-5; TRBD1 aligns across 8 bases. The CDR3 is 17 amino acids. V lost 1 base to trimming and J lost 2 bases; unmatched junction nucleotides: 7. CDR1 is MGHRA and CDR2 is YSYEKL in the germline V gene. CDR3 DNA: TGCGCCAGCAGCCAAGGATCCGGGACAGGAGGCAATCAGCCCCAGCATTTT. Encoded protein: CASSQGSGTGGNQPQHF.

V is TRBV30 and J is TRBJ1-2; D is uncertain. V was pared by 8 bases and J by 7 bases, with 14 bases between. The CDR3 has 11 amino acids. Germline V gene data show CDR1 as GTSNPN and CDR2 as SVGIG (reference sequence). CDR3 sequence reads: CALGTEGGYTF. The CDR3 DNA reads TGTGCCCTGGGTACCGAGGGTGGCTACACCTTC. The whole variable domain, filled in from reference TRBV30 and TRBJ1-2, reads SQTIHQWPATLVQPVGSPLSLECTVEGTSNPNLYWYRQAAGRGLQLLFYSVGIGQISSEVPQNLSASRPQDRQFILSSKKLLLSDSGFYLCALGTEGGYTFGSGTRLTVV.

CDR3 sequence: CASSIGGLYSYEQYF. The DNA of the CDR3 is TGTGCCAGTAGTATCGGGGGACTGTACTCCTACGAGCAGTACTTC. The chain combines TRBV19 with TRBJ2-7, with D possibly being TRBD2 (6 bases). CDR1 is LNHDA, CDR2 SQIVND, per germline (reference sequence). V was cut by 3 bases and J by 0 bases, with 12 bases left in between. This CDR3 contains 15 residues.

V and J are TRBV12-5 and TRBJ1-3; D is perhaps TRBD1 (6 bases). The CDR3 contains 16 residues. V lost 2 bases, J lost 3 bases, and 14 bases lay in between. Per the germline V gene, CDR1 is LGHNT and CDR2 is FRNRAP. Written as DNA, the CDR3 is TGTGCTAGTGGTTTGAGAGGTGGGGGCCGTGGAAACACCATATATTTT. It encodes CASGLRGGGRGNTIYF.

The chain carries TRBV6-5 and TRBJ1-1, with 11 nucleotides matching TRBD1. This CDR3 is built from 14 residues. With V trimmed by 5 bases and J by 10 bases, 9 bases remained unmatched. CDR1 and CDR2 (germline): MNHEY, SVGAGI. CDR3 sequence reads: CASSPGQGVRGAFF. CDR3 DNA: TGTGCCAGCAGTCCGGGACAGGGGGTCCGGGGAGCTTTCTTT.

This clone was counted a single time. This rearrangement joins TRBV5-1 to TRBJ2-7; 8 bases match TRBD2. V was clipped by 0 bases and J by 2 bases; unmatched bases: 10. Germline lookup yields CDR1 SGHRS and CDR2 YFSETQ. This CDR3 has 17 amino acids. The CDR3 spells CASSLASGAGVTYEQYF. The CDR3 nucleotides are TGCGCCAGCAGCTTGGCTTCCGGAGCGGGGGTAACCTACGAGCAGTACTTC.

The count of this clone is one. V and J are TRBV5-1 and TRBJ2-3; 8 bases align to TRBD2. V gave up 4 bases and J gave up 4 bases; unmatched junction bases: 11. The CDR3 has 16 amino acids. CDR1 SGHRS and CDR2 YFSETQ come from the germline V gene. CDR3 bases: TGCGCCAGCAGCGTCGGGGGGGGCAGGTCCCCAGATACGCAGTATTTT. Protein product: CASSVGGGRSPDTQYF.

In its sample, this clone was seen once. The V gene is TRBV9, the J gene TRBJ1-5; 7 bases align to TRBD1. The V and J ends lost 4 bases and 4 bases, in that order; junction bases with no gene match: 8. Germline V gene sequence: CDR1 SGDLS, CDR2 YYNGEE. This CDR3 comprises 15 residues. The CDR3 sequence: CASSPLGQTNQPQHF. The DNA of the CDR3 is TGTGCCAGCAGCCCCCTGGGACAGACTAATCAGCCCCAGCATTTT. The variable domain in full, with the rest retrieved from reference TRBV9 and TRBJ1-5, is DSGVTQTPKHLITATGQRVTLRCSPRSGDLSVYWYQQSLDQGLQFLIQYYNGEERAKGNILERFSAQQFPDLHSELNLSSLELGDSALYFCASSPLGQTNQPQHFGDGTRLSIL.

The V and J genes are TRBV11-1 and TRBJ2-5; 9 nucleotides line up with TRBD1. V shed 3 bases, J shed 3 bases, and the junction held 5 bases outside the gene matches. The CDR3 covers 15 residues. Germline CDR1 is SGHAT and CDR2 is FQDESV (reference sequence). The DNA of the CDR3 is TGTGCCAGCAGCTTCGGGACAGGGTGGAAAGAGACCCAGTACTTC. Amino acids: CASSFGTGWKETQYF.

V and J are TRBV9 and TRBJ2-7; D gene uncertain. The V end was cut by 4 bases, the J end by 0 bases, with 11 bases between. The CDR3 sequence is 14 residues long. Germline lookup yields CDR1 SGDLS and CDR2 YYNGEE. The chain's CDR3 is CASSPSGNSYEQYF. The CDR3 DNA is TGTGCCAGCAGCCCCTCTGGCAACTCCTACGAGCAGTACTTC. The variable domain in full, completed from reference TRBV9 and TRBJ2-7, reads DSGVTQTPKHLITATGQRVTLRCSPRSGDLSVYWYQQSLDQGLQFLIQYYNGEERAKGNILERFSAQQFPDLHSELNLSSLELGDSALYFCASSPSGNSYEQYFGPGTRLTVT.

The gene calls are TRBV9 and TRBJ1-5; possible D gene TRBD1, 6 bases. The V and J ends lost 4 bases and 0 bases respectively, with 14 bases between them. The CDR3 length is 16 residues. Germline V gene lookup returns CDR1 SGDLS and CDR2 YYNGEE. The CDR3 spells CASSPYRAHSNQPQHF. DNA of the CDR3: TGTGCCAGCAGCCCTTACAGGGCTCATAGCAATCAGCCCCAGCATTTT.

The V gene is TRBV9, the J gene TRBJ2-5, with D perhaps matching TRBD1 (6 bases). The germline V gene has CDR1 SGDLS and CDR2 YYNGEE. The ends were cut back, 0 bases at V and 4 bases at J, with 10 bases in the middle. This CDR3 region has 14 residues. The CDR3 reads CASSVGAGAETQYF. The CDR3 DNA reads TGTGCCAGCAGCGTAGGGGCAGGGGCAGAGACCCAGTACTTC.

The chain combines TRBV7-2 with TRBJ2-7, with 9 positions matching TRBD2. The CDR3 has 17 amino acids. The V and J ends lost 0 bases and 3 bases, in that order; junction bases with no gene match: 9. Per the germline V gene, CDR1 is SGHTA and CDR2 is FQGNSA. The CDR3 DNA is TGTGCCAGCAGCTTAGCTTTGACTAGCGGAGAATACTACGAGCAGTACTTC. It translates to CASSLALTSGEYYEQYF.

This clone was picked up one time. The gene calls are TRBV2 and TRBJ2-3; 8 nucleotides agree with TRBD1. Germline V lookup: CDR1 SNHLY, CDR2 FYNNEI. CDR3 length equals 16 residues. The V gene end was trimmed by 6 bases and the J gene end by 3 bases; junction bases not matched to a gene: 11. The CDR3 DNA sequence: TGTGCCAGCAGGCGGACAGGGCTAATAGGGACAGATACGCAGTATTTT. Protein product: CASRRTGLIGTDTQYF.

This chain uses TRBV30 with TRBJ1-1; no firm D call. V was clipped by 3 bases and J by 4 bases, with 9 bases between them. The CDR3 sequence is 12 residues long. Per germline, CDR1 GTSNPN and CDR2 SVGIG (reference sequence). The CDR3 nucleotides read TGTGCCTGGAGCCCGGTTGGCACTGAAGCTTTCTTT. Translated: CAWSPVGTEAFF.

This rearrangement joins TRBV15 to TRBJ2-1; TRBD1 is a possible D gene (6 bases). The CDR3 sequence is 14 residues long. Trimming removed 4 bases from V and 10 bases from J, with 17 bases in between. CDR1 is LNHNV, CDR2 YYDKDF, per germline (reference sequence). The CDR3, as DNA: TGTGCCACCAGCACTAGACAGGCTCACAGGGAGCAGTTCTTC. It yields the protein CATSTRQAHREQFF.

The rearrangement joins TRBV30 to TRBJ2-5; 7 bases agree with TRBD1. In germline, CDR1 is GTSNPN, CDR2 SVGIG (reference sequence). CDR3 size: 12 residues. V lost 5 bases, J lost 4 bases, and 4 bases stayed unmatched. DNA for the CDR3: TGTGCCTGGTCCCGGGACAGAGAGACCCAGTACTTC. It codes for CAWSRDRETQYF.

The gene calls are TRBV6-4 and TRBJ2-2; 8 positions agree with TRBD1. V shed 3 bases, J shed 3 bases, and the junction held 3 bases outside the gene matches. Germline CDR1 MRHNA, CDR2 SNTAGT. This CDR3 comprises 15 residues. The chain's CDR3 is CASSEGQGDTGELFF. The DNA of the CDR3 is TGTGCCAGCAGTGAAGGACAGGGCGACACCGGGGAGCTGTTTTTT.

The V call is TRBV6-5, the J call TRBJ2-1, with 9 bases fitting TRBD2. Germline V gene data show CDR1 as MNHEY and CDR2 as SVGAGI. The CDR3 has 13 residues. With 11 bases clipped from V and 8 bases from J, the junction kept 10 bases outside the gene matches. CDR3 loop: CAAAGTSSDEQFF. The CDR3 nucleotides are TGTGCCGCCGCCGGGACTAGCAGCGATGAGCAGTTCTTC.

The rearrangement links TRBV15 to TRBJ2-6; 7 bases map to TRBD2. CDR1 is LNHNV and CDR2 is YYDKDF in the germline V gene (reference sequence). The CDR3 runs to 16 residues. J lost 4 bases, V lost 0 bases, and 3 bases had no gene match. The CDR3 reads CATSRDAGVGANVLTF. DNA for the CDR3: TGTGCCACCAGCAGAGATGCGGGAGTGGGGGCCAACGTCCTGACTTTC.

The chain is built from TRBV25-1 and TRBJ2-5; TRBD2 matches at 11 bases. With V trimmed by 4 bases and J by 1 base, 5 bases remained unmatched. Germline-derived CDR1 and CDR2 are MGHDK and SYGVNS. This CDR3 contains 16 residues. The CDR3 nucleotides are TGTGCCAGCAGTGTTGGGACTAGCGGAGCCCAAGAGACCCAGTACTTC. It specifies CASSVGTSGAQETQYF.